Given below is one T cell receptor (beta chain) in context. There are 16 residues in the CDR3. The J segment lost 4 bases and the V segment lost 3 bases, leaving 7 bases of the junction unmatched. Germline V lookup: CDR1 LNHDA, CDR2 SQIVND (reference sequence). This entry belongs to a study of blood T cell repertoires in COVID-19. The wider study: Researchers got acute and convalescent COVID-19 samples from the United States, Italy and Spain.

How the authors handled the data: Reference gene primer amplification gave nucleated cell count estimates. Clones were read by immunoSEQ multiplex PCR, and TCRdb kept only the in-frame ones, dropping some. That table supplies the V and J calls and clone size; D and trimming were determined from the DNA. Of about 95,000 clones listed, about four fifths are singletons. This clonotype was obtained from a human donor in a cohort sampled during active COVID-19. The chain is built from TRBV19 and TRBJ2-4; 9 bases match TRBD1. Specimen: peripheral blood. The CDR3 bases are TGTGCCAGTAGTATCCCTCCGGGACAGGGAAAAAACATTCAGTACTTC. Protein product: CASSIPPGQGKNIQYF.